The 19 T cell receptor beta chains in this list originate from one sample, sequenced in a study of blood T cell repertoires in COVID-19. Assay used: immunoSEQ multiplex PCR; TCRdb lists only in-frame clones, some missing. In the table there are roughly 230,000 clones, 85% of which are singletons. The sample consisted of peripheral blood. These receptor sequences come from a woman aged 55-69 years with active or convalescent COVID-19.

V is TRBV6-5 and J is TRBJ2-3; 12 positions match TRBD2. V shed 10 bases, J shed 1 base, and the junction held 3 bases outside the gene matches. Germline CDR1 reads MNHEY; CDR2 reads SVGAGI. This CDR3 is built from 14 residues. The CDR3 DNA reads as TGTGCCACCAGACTAGCGGGGGGCACAGATACGCAGTATTTT. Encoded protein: CATRLAGGTDTQYF.

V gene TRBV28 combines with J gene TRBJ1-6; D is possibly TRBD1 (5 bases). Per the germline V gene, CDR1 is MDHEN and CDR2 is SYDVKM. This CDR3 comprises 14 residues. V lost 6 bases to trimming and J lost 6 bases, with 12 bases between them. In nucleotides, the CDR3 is TGTGCCAGCAGCCAAGGGGTCCGTAATTCACCCCTCCACTTT. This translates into CASSQGVRNSPLHF. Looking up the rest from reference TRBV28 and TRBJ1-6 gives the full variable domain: DVKVTQSSRYLVKRTGEKVFLECVQDMDHENMFWYRQDPGLGLRLIYFSYDVKMKEKGDIPEGYSVSREKKERFSLILESASTNQTSMYLCASSQGVRNSPLHFGNGTRLTVT.

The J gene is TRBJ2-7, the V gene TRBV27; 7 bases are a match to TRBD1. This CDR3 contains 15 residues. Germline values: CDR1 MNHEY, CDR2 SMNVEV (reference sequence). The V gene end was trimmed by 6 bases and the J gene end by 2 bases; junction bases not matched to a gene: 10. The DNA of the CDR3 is TGTGCCAGCAGCTTGAGACAGGGTAGCCCCTACGAGCAGTACGTC. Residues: CASSLRQGSPYEQYV.

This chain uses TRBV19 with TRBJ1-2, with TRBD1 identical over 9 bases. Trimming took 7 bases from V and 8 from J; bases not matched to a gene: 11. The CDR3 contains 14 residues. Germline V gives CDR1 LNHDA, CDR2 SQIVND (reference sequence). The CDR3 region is CASNGQQGAGGYTF. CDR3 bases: TGTGCCAGTAACGGCCAACAGGGGGCGGGAGGCTACACCTTC.

The CDR3 coding sequence is TGTGCCAGCAGTTCCGAGGGACAGGGGGCAGGAGGCGGGGAGCTGTTTTTT. Translating it yields CASSSEGQGAGGGELFF. The chain combines TRBV28 with TRBJ2-2, with TRBD1 matching over 12 bases. This CDR3 region has 17 residues. Germline V gene data show CDR1 as MDHEN and CDR2 as SYDVKM. With 4 bases clipped from V and 7 bases from J, the junction kept 10 bases outside the gene matches.

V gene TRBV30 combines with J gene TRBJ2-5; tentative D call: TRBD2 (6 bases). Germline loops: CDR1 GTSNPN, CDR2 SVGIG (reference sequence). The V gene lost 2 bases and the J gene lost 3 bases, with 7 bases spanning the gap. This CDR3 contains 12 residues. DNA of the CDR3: TGTGCCTGGAGTCGGAGGGAAGAGACCCAGTACTTC. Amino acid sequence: CAWSRREETQYF. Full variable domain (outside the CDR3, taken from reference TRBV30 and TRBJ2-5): SQTIHQWPATLVQPVGSPLSLECTVEGTSNPNLYWYRQAAGRGLQLLFYSVGIGQISSEVPQNLSASRPQDRQFILSSKKLLLSDSGFYLCAWSRREETQYFGPGTRLLVL.

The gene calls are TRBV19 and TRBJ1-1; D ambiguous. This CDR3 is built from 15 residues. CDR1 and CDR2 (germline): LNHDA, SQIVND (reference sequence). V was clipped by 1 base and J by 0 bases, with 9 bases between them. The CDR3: CASSIAPGVNTEAFF. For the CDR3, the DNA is TGTGCCAGTAGTATAGCTCCGGGAGTGAACACTGAAGCTTTCTTT.

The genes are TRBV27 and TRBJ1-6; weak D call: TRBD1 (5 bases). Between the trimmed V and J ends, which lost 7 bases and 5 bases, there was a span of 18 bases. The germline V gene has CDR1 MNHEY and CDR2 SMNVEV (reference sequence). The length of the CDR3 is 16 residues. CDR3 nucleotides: TGTGCCAGCACATCGGGGGGGGGAGTAAATAATTCACCCCTCCACTTT. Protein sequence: CASTSGGGVNNSPLHF.

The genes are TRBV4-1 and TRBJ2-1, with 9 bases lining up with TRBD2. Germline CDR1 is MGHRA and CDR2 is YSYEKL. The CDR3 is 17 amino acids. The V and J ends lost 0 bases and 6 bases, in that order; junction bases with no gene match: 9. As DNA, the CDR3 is TGCGCCAGCAGCCAAGAAATGGGACTAGCAATTCGCAATGAGCAGTTCTTC. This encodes CASSQEMGLAIRNEQFF.

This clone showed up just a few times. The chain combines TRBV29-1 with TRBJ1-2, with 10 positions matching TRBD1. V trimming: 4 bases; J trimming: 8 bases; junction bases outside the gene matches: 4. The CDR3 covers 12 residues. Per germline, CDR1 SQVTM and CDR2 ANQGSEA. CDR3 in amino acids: CSVGTGGLGYTF. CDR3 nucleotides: TGCAGCGTTGGGACAGGGGGGCTCGGCTACACCTTC.

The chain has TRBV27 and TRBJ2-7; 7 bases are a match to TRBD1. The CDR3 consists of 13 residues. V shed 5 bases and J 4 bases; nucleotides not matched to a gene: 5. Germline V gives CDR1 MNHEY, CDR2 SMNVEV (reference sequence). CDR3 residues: CASSRAGGYEQYF. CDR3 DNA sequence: TGTGCCAGCAGTCGGGCAGGGGGTTACGAGCAGTACTTC.

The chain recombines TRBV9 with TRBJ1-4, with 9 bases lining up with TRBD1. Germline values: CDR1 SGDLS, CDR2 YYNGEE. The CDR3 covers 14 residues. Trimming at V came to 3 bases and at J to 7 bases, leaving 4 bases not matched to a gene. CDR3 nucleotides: TGTGCCAGCAGCGACGGGACAGGGCTTGAAAAACTGTTTTTT. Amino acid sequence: CASSDGTGLEKLFF.

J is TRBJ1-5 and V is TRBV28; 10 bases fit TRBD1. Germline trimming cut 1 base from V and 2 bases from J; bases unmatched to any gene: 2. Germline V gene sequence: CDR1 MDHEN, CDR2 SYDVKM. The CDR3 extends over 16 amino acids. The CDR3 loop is CASSLFGTGGNQPQHF. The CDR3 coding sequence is TGTGCCAGCAGTTTATTCGGGACAGGGGGCAATCAGCCCCAGCATTTT.

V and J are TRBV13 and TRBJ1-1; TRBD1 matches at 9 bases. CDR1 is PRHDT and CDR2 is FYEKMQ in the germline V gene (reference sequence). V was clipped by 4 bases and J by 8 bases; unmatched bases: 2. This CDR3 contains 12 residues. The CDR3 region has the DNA TGTGCCAGCAGCTCGGGACAGGGAGAAGCTTTCTTT. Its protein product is CASSSGQGEAFF.

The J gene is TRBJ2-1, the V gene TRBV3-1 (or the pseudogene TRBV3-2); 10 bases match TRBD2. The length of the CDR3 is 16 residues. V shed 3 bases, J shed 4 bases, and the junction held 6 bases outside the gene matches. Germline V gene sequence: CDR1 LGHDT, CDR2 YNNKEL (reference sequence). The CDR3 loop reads CASSQRAGGPYNEQFF. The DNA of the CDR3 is TGTGCCAGCAGCCAGAGAGCGGGAGGGCCTTACAATGAGCAGTTCTTC.

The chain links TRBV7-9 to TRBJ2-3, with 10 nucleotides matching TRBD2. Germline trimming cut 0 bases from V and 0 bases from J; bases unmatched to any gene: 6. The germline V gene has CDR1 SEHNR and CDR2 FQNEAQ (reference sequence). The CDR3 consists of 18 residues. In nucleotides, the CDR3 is TGTGCCAGCAGCTTAGCGTCTTTACTAGCGGGGAGCACAGATACGCAGTATTTT. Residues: CASSLASLLAGSTDTQYF.

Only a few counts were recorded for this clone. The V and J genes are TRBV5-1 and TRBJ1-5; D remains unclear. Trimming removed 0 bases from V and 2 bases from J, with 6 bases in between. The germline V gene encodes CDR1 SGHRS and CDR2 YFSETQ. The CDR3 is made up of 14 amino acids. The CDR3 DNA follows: TGCGCCAGCAGCTTGGACAGCCGCAATCAGCCCCAGCATTTT. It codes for CASSLDSRNQPQHF.

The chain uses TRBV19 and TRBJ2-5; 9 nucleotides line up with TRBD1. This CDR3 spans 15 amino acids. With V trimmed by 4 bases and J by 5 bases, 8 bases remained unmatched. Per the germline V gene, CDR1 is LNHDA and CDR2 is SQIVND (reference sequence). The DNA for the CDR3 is TGTGCCAGTAGTAGGAACAGGGGGCTCCTGGAGACCCAGTACTTC. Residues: CASSRNRGLLETQYF.

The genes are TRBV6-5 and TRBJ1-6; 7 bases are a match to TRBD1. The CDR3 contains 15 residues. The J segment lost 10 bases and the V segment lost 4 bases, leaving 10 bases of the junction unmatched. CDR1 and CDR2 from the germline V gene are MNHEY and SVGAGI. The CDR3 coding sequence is TGTGCCAGCAGTTCGGGACAGCTAAATGGGTCACCCCTCCACTTT. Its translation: CASSSGQLNGSPLHF.